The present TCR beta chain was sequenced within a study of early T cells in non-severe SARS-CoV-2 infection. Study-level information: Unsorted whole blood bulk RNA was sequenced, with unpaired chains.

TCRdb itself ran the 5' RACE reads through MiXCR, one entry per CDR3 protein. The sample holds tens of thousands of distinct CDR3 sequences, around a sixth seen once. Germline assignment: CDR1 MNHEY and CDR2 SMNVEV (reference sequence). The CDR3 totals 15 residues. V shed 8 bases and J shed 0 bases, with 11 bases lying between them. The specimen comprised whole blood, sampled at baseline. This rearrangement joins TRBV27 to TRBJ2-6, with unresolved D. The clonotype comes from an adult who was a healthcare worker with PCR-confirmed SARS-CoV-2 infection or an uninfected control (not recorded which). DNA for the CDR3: TGTGCCAGCGGCCTCCCAAGCTCTGGGGCCAACGTCCTGACTTTC. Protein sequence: CASGLPSSGANVLTF.